A selection of T cell receptor beta chains follows, all from one sample in a study of somatic mutations in cytotoxic T cells in rheumatoid arthritis. Clones were sequenced by immunoSEQ multiplex PCR, and TCRdb holds only the in-frame ones, with some missing. The table has around 20,000 clones, approximately 83% seen once. Sequenced material: CD8+ T cells sorted from blood. All receptors come from an adult with rheumatoid arthritis. The CDR3 runs from the conserved cysteine through the conserved F or W. A D gene is named only where the DNA matches it firmly. Clone size is shown for a subset of rows, as once, few, many or a class of expanded clone.

TRBV6-1	TRBJ1-1	NA	NA	TGTGCCAGCCCCCCGGGGGGCGGGGGAACTGAAGCTTTCTTT	CASPPGGGGTEAFF
TRBV7-9	TRBJ2-3	NA	TRBD2	TGTGCCAGCAGCTTACCCAAGCGGGAGGGCCCAAGGGATACGCAGTATTTT	CASSLPKREGPRDTQYF
TRBV5-1	TRBJ1-1	NA	NA	TGCGCCAGCAGCTTGGTTGGCGACCGAGCTTTCTTT	CASSLVGDRAFF
TRBV6-1	TRBJ1-2	once	NA	TGTGCCAGCAGTGACCTGAGGGGGGTGTATGGCTACACCTTC	CASSDLRGVYGYTF
TRBV4-2	TRBJ1-4	NA	NA	TGTGCCAGCAGCCAAGAACGCGGGAGTAATGAAAAACTGTTTTTT	CASSQERGSNEKLFF
TRBV27	TRBJ2-1	NA	NA	TGTGCCAGCACCCCGGGACTGAGAAATGAGCAGTTCTTC	CASTPGLRNEQFF
TRBV7-9	TRBJ1-4	NA	NA	TGTGCCAGCAGCCAGGCCAGAACGGGAGAGAAAAAACTGTTTTTT	CASSQARTGEKKLFF
TRBV9	TRBJ2-1	NA	NA	TGTGCCAGCGGGCCGGGGAGCTCCTACAATGAGCAGTTCTTC	CASGPGSSYNEQFF
TRBV27	TRBJ2-5	NA	NA	TGTGCCAGCAGTCGAGACCAAGAGACCCAGTACTTC	CASSRDQETQYF
TRBV9	TRBJ2-7	NA	TRBD2	TGTGCCAGCAGCGTAGGGGGGGGGAACCACGAGCAGTACTTC	CASSVGGGNHEQYF
TRBV6-4	TRBJ2-2	NA	NA	TGTGCCAGCAGTGACTCTAGCACCGGGGAGCTGTTTTTT	CASSDSSTGELFF
TRBV2	TRBJ2-2	NA	NA	TGTGCCAGCAGTGAACCCGATAGCGGACTGGGAGGGGAGCTGTTTTTT	CASSEPDSGLGGELFF
TRBV5-5	TRBJ2-2	NA	NA	TGTGCCAGCAGCACCTACGACGCCGCGAACACCGGGGAGCTGTTTTTT	CASSTYDAANTGELFF
TRBV10-3	TRBJ2-4	NA	TRBD2	TGTGCCATCAGTGAAGGGACTAGCGGGAGAAGAGGGCCAAAAAACATTCAGTACTTC	CAISEGTSGRRGPKNIQYF
TRBV19	TRBJ2-7	NA	TRBD2	TGTGCCAGTAGTATGGCCGGGACTAGCGGGAGTCAGTACGAGCAGTACTTC	CASSMAGTSGSQYEQYF
TRBV9	TRBJ2-7	NA	TRBD2	TGTGCCAGCAGCCCCGGGACTAGCCCCTACGAGCAGTACTTC	CASSPGTSPYEQYF
TRBV7-6	TRBJ2-3	NA	TRBD2	TGTGCCAGCAGCCGCCGGGGACTAGCGGGAGGGGGAACAGATACGCAGTATTTT	CASSRRGLAGGGTDTQYF
TRBV7-3	TRBJ2-1	NA	NA	TGTGCCAGCAGCTTACGCGCCGGGACCTACAATGAGCAGTTCTTC	CASSLRAGTYNEQFF
TRBV11-2	TRBJ2-1	NA	TRBD2	TGTGCCAGCAACGAAGGAGAGATAGCGGGACTGCACAATGAGCAGTTCTTC	CASNEGEIAGLHNEQFF
TRBV4-3	TRBJ2-7	NA	NA	TGCGCCAGCAGCCAAGAATTAGGGGCCGAGCAGTACTTC	CASSQELGAEQYF
TRBV19	TRBJ1-5	NA	NA	TGTGCCAGTACTACTCCTTCTGACGGCATAAATCAGCCCCAGCATTTT	CASTTPSDGINQPQHF
TRBV9	TRBJ2-1	NA	NA	TGTGCCAGCAGCGTAAGTGGGGGGCCTAACAATGAGCAGTTCTTC	CASSVSGGPNNEQFF
TRBV6-1	TRBJ2-7	NA	NA	TGTGCCAGCAGAAAATCCTACGAGCAGTACTTC	CASRKSYEQYF
TRBV19	TRBJ1-1	NA	NA	TGTGCCAGTAGTGAGGCGAACACTGAAGCTTTCTTT	CASSEANTEAFF
TRBV2	TRBJ2-3	NA	NA	TGTGCCAGCCTCACAGATACGCAGTATTTT	CASLTDTQYF
TRBV5-5	TRBJ2-7	NA	NA	TGTGCCAGCAGCTACATGGACACCTACGAGCAGTACTTC	CASSYMDTYEQYF
TRBV28	TRBJ1-5	NA	NA	TGTGCCAGCAGTTTAGACACCAATCAGCCCCAGCATTTT	CASSLDTNQPQHF
TRBV5-6	TRBJ2-3	NA	NA	TGTGCCAGCAGCTTGGAATCAGATACGCAGTATTTT	CASSLESDTQYF
TRBV4-1	TRBJ2-7	NA	TRBD2	TGCGCCAGCAGCCTCCGACTAGCCCCACCCTACGAGCAGTACTTC	CASSLRLAPPYEQYF
TRBV5-6	TRBJ1-5	NA	TRBD1	TGTGCCAGCAGCTCCGGGACAGGGTATCAGCCCCAGCATTTT	CASSSGTGYQPQHF